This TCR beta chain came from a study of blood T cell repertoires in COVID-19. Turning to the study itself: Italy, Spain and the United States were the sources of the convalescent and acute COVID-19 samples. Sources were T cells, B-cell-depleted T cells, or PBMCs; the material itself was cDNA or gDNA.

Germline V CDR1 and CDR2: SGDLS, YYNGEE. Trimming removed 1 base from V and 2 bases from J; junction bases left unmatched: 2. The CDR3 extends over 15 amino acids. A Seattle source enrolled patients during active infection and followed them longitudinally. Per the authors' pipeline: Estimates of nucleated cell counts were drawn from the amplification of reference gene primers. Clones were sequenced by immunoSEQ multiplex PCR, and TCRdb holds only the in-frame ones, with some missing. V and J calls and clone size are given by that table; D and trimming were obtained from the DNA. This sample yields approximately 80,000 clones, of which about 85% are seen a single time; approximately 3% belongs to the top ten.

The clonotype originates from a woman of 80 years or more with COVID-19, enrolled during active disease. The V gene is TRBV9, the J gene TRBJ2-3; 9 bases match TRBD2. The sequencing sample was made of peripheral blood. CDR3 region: CASSVLAGTTDTQYF. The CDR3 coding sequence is TGTGCCAGCAGCGTACTAGCGGGGACCACAGATACGCAGTATTTT.